One and the same sample provided the 30 T cell receptor beta chains below, sequenced in a study of blood T cell repertoires in COVID-19 (dated by TCRdb to 2020 to 2021). Libraries were made using the immunoSEQ multiplex PCR assay. TCRdb limited this immuneACCESS table to in-frame rearrangements with V and J called. A share of clones is missing; checked studies link under half to unresolved V genes, and the rest is unexplained. Across this sample there are some 240,000 clones, with about 88% seen only once. The ten largest clonotypes hold about 4.5% of the sample. Sequencing was carried out using peripheral blood. These receptors were collected from a woman aged 40 to 50 who had recovered from COVID-19.

This clone was observed at least ten times. The V call is TRBV12-3 or TRBV12-4, the J call TRBJ1-3; D unclear. The CDR3 loop spans 12 amino acids. The ends were cut back, 6 bases at V and 7 bases at J, with 10 bases in the middle. Here the CDR3 DNA reads TGTGCCAGCAGCAAAGACACGAACACCATATATTTT. Protein: CASSKDTNTIYF.

This clone has just a few counts. The chain links TRBV20-1 to TRBJ2-3; D is perhaps TRBD2 (6 bases). The CDR3 runs to 11 residues. Germline CDR1 and CDR2: DFQATT and SNEGSKA (reference sequence). V shed 6 bases and J shed 5 bases, with 9 bases lying between them. The CDR3 DNA is TGCAGTGCCGGAGGGGTAGATACGCAGTATTTT. It specifies CSAGGVDTQYF.

The V gene is TRBV9, the J gene TRBJ2-3, with a tentative D call TRBD1 (5 bases). V was cut by 3 bases and J by 1 base, with 12 bases left in between. This CDR3 spans 15 amino acids. In germline, CDR1 is SGDLS, CDR2 YYNGEE. CDR3 bases: TGTGCCAGCAGCGAGGTGGGGCAGGGCACAGATACGCAGTATTTT. Protein: CASSEVGQGTDTQYF.

The genes are TRBV7-3 and TRBJ1-1; D is unclear. This CDR3 comprises 17 residues. Per the germline V gene, CDR1 is SGHTA and CDR2 is FQGTGA. V dropped 1 base and J dropped 4 bases, with 19 bases sitting between them. This CDR3 is CASSLSPQNQRGTEAFF. The CDR3 region has the DNA TGTGCCAGCAGCTTAAGCCCACAAAACCAGCGGGGCACTGAAGCTTTCTTT.

The rearrangement uses TRBV6-2 or TRBV6-3 and TRBJ2-7; unclear D gene. This CDR3 region has 11 residues. The germline V gene encodes CDR1 MNHEY and CDR2 SVGEGT. V was cut by 6 bases and J by 9 bases, with 12 bases left in between. The CDR3 spells CASSRVGGQYF. As DNA, the CDR3 is TGTGCCAGCAGCCGAGTCGGCGGGCAGTACTTC.

The chain has TRBV18 and TRBJ2-1, with unresolved D. V dropped 3 bases and J dropped 7 bases, with 4 bases sitting between them. CDR3 length equals 11 residues. Germline loops: CDR1 KGHSH, CDR2 LQKENI. Here the CDR3 DNA reads TGTGCCAGCTCACCCCGGAATGAGCAGTTCTTC. Translated: CASSPRNEQFF. Variable domain in full (rest from reference TRBV18 and TRBJ2-1): NAGVMQNPRHLVRRRGQEARLRCSPMKGHSHVYWYRQLPEEGLKFMVYLQKENIIDESGMPKERFSAEFPKEGPSILRIQQVVRGDSAAYFCASSPRNEQFFGPGTRLTVL.

The chain is built from TRBV24-1 and TRBJ2-7, with 8 positions matching TRBD1. The CDR3 has 15 residues. V trimming: 4 bases; J trimming: 5 bases; junction bases outside the gene matches: 9. CDR1 is KGHDR and CDR2 is SFDVKD in the germline V gene. The CDR3 protein is CATSETGEPTDEQYF. The CDR3 nucleotides read TGTGCCACCAGTGAGACAGGGGAGCCTACAGACGAGCAGTACTTC.

V usage is TRBV27 and J usage is TRBJ2-7, with 9 bases that match TRBD1. After removal of 5 bases from V and 3 bases from J, the junction contained 17 bases not matched to a gene. The CDR3 loop spans 18 amino acids. From germline, CDR1 is MNHEY and CDR2 SMNVEV (reference sequence). CDR3 in amino acids: CASSPGPGQGVANYEQYV. The CDR3 DNA sequence: TGTGCCAGCAGTCCGGGGCCGGGACAGGGAGTCGCTAACTACGAGCAGTACGTC.

The gene calls are TRBV30 and TRBJ1-6; 8 positions match TRBD1. After removal of 0 bases from V and 10 bases from J, the junction contained 5 bases not matched to a gene. Germline V gives CDR1 GTSNPN, CDR2 SVGIG (reference sequence). This CDR3 has 14 residues. DNA for the CDR3: TGTGCCTGGAGTGTCGGACAGGGAGGCTCACCCCTCCACTTT. Translated, it gives CAWSVGQGGSPLHF.

The rearrangement joins TRBV6-5 to TRBJ1-2; D might be TRBD1 (6 bases). Germline CDR1 and CDR2: MNHEY and SVGAGI. The CDR3 contains 14 residues. V was pared by 4 bases and J by 4 bases, with 13 bases between. This chain's CDR3 is CASSLQGIGYGYTF. The CDR3 DNA is TGTGCCAGCAGTTTACAGGGAATCGGCTATGGCTACACCTTC.

CDR3 nucleotide sequence: TGCGCCAGCAGCCCGGGGGGGTCTTCAGATACGCAGTATTTT. Translated, it gives CASSPGGSSDTQYF. This sequence joins TRBV5-1 and TRBJ2-3; 8 bases align to TRBD2. V lost 4 bases to trimming and J lost 4 bases; unmatched junction nucleotides: 5. Per the germline V gene, CDR1 is SGHRS and CDR2 is YFSETQ. This CDR3 spans 14 amino acids.

This chain connects TRBV5-4 to TRBJ2-2, with a possible D match to TRBD2 (6 bases). V lost 1 base and J 7 bases, leaving 11 bases between the germline ends. The CDR3 contains 14 residues. Germline-derived CDR1 and CDR2 are SGHNT and YYREEE (reference sequence). The CDR3 here is CASSLFGGIGELFF. CDR3 in DNA: TGTGCCAGCAGCTTGTTCGGGGGAATCGGGGAGCTGTTTTTT. The full variable domain, rest sourced from reference TRBV5-4 and TRBJ2-2, is ETGVTQSPTHLIKTRGQQVTLRCSSQSGHNTVSWYQQALGQGPQFIFQYYREEENGRGNFPPRFSGLQFPNYSSELNVNALELDDSALYLCASSLFGGIGELFFGEGSRLTVL.

The chain employs TRBV5-4 and TRBJ2-3, with D perhaps matching TRBD2 (7 bases). Per germline, CDR1 SGHNT and CDR2 YYREEE (reference sequence). With 4 bases removed from V and 1 base from J, the gap between germline ends came to 10 bases. The length of the CDR3 is 14 residues. The CDR3 nucleotides are TGTGCCAGCAGCCGCGGGGGCCGCACAGATACGCAGTATTTT. This codes for CASSRGGRTDTQYF.

The chain joins TRBV2 to TRBJ2-7, with a tentative D call TRBD1 (6 bases). Germline V gene data show CDR1 as SNHLY and CDR2 as FYNNEI. This CDR3 comprises 16 residues. V shed 5 bases and J shed 4 bases, with 21 bases lying between them. CDR3 region: CASSPARGRVRYEQYF. In nucleotides, the CDR3 is TGTGCCAGCAGTCCCGCCAGGGGAAGGGTACGATACGAGCAGTACTTC.

J is TRBJ1-2 and V is TRBV7-2, with D tentatively TRBD1 (6 bases). V lost 2 bases and J lost 0, with 13 bases in between. Germline V gives CDR1 SGHTA, CDR2 FQGNSA. CDR3 size: 16 residues. CDR3 bases: TGTGCCAGCAGCTTATACAGGGAGTCAGCTAACTATGGCTACACCTTC. Its protein product is CASSLYRESANYGYTF.

The chain has TRBV9 and TRBJ1-1; D gene unclear. Germline V lookup: CDR1 SGDLS, CDR2 YYNGEE. The CDR3 is 13 amino acids. The germline V and J ends were trimmed by 0 bases and 1 base, with 4 bases remaining between them. CDR3 in DNA: TGTGCCAGCAGCGTAGTAGCGAACACTGAAGCTTTCTTT. It codes for CASSVVANTEAFF.

The chain links TRBV7-2 to TRBJ2-2; TRBD2 matches 7 bases. With 8 bases clipped from V and 4 bases from J, the junction kept 10 bases outside the gene matches. Germline CDR1 is SGHTA and CDR2 is FQGNSA. The CDR3 length is 15 residues. CDR3 sequence reads: CASLQQLAATGELFF. In DNA, the CDR3 is TGTGCCAGCCTCCAACAGCTAGCGGCCACCGGGGAGCTGTTTTTT.

The rearrangement uses TRBV9 and TRBJ1-6, with TRBD1 matching 10 bases. The CDR3 is 14 residues long. Germline assignment: CDR1 SGDLS and CDR2 YYNGEE. Unmatched junction bases numbered 10, after V lost 4 bases and J lost 15 bases. The CDR3 is CASSMGTGARHLHF. CDR3 DNA sequence: TGTGCCAGCAGCATGGGGACAGGGGCTCGGCACCTCCACTTT. Drawing the rest from reference TRBV9 and TRBJ1-6, the complete variable domain is DSGVTQTPKHLITATGQRVTLRCSPRSGDLSVYWYQQSLDQGLQFLIQYYNGEERAKGNILERFSAQQFPDLHSELNLSSLELGDSALYFCASSMGTGARHLHFGNGTRLTVT.

The V call is TRBV5-6, the J call TRBJ2-5; 9 positions agree with TRBD1. V was pared by 4 bases and J by 4 bases, with 8 bases of the junction left unmatched. Germline V CDR1 and CDR2: SGHDT, YYEEEE. The CDR3 totals 15 residues. In DNA, the CDR3 is TGTGCCAGCAGCCCCTGGGACAGGGCTGGAGAGACCCAGTACTTC. The encoded protein is CASSPWDRAGETQYF.

This chain joins TRBV30 and TRBJ2-5; 11 bases map to TRBD1. The CDR3 extends over 17 amino acids. The germline V gene has CDR1 GTSNPN and CDR2 SVGIG (reference sequence). With 2 bases clipped from V and 1 base from J, the junction kept 9 bases outside the gene matches. The CDR3 bases are TGTGCCTGGAGTAAGGGACAGGGGGTTGAATTCCAAGAGACCCAGTACTTC. It encodes CAWSKGQGVEFQETQYF.

The chain combines TRBV25-1 with TRBJ1-2; TRBD1 might be the D (5 bases). CDR1 MGHDK and CDR2 SYGVNS come from the germline V gene. This CDR3 spans 10 amino acids. V was cut by 6 bases and J by 8 bases, with 7 bases left in between. The CDR3 sequence: CASSSGGYTF. The CDR3 DNA reads as TGTGCCAGCAGCTCAGGGGGCTACACCTTC.

This chain links TRBV25-1 with TRBJ1-2; the D gene is possibly TRBD1 (6 bases). CDR3 length equals 11 residues. Germline V gene data show CDR1 as MGHDK and CDR2 as SYGVNS. Trimming cost V 6 bases and J 8 bases, with 10 bases left between them. The CDR3, as DNA: TGTGCCAGCAGGGTCAGGGGCGGCTACACCTTC. The encoded protein is CASRVRGGYTF.

The V gene is TRBV9, the J gene TRBJ2-1, with D perhaps TRBD2 (7 bases). There are 15 residues in the CDR3. Looked up from germline, CDR1 is SGDLS and CDR2 is YYNGEE. Trimming shortened V by 0 bases and J by 4 bases, and 11 bases separated the two germline ends. CDR3 in amino acids: CASSVGGGAYNEQFF. DNA for the CDR3: TGTGCCAGCAGCGTAGGAGGGGGGGCTTACAATGAGCAGTTCTTC.

The rearrangement links TRBV19 to TRBJ2-3, with 7 bases aligning to TRBD2. The CDR3 loop spans 15 amino acids. The V and J ends lost 11 bases and 4 bases, in that order; junction bases with no gene match: 15. Germline V gene lookup returns CDR1 LNHDA and CDR2 SQIVND (reference sequence). The chain's CDR3 is CAGKSGDQEPDTQYF. Here the CDR3 DNA reads TGTGCCGGAAAAAGCGGGGACCAAGAGCCAGATACGCAGTATTTT.

The J gene is TRBJ2-3, the V gene TRBV14; 8 bases map to TRBD1. CDR1 and CDR2 (germline): SGHDN, FVKESK. This CDR3 comprises 15 residues. V gave up 2 bases and J gave up 5 bases; unmatched junction bases: 6. The CDR3 DNA follows: TGTGCCAGCAGCCAATGGACAGGGCTCATAGATACGCAGTATTTT. It is translated as CASSQWTGLIDTQYF.

The chain combines TRBV19 with TRBJ1-4; 7 nucleotides agree with TRBD1. Germline V gene data show CDR1 as LNHDA and CDR2 as SQIVND (reference sequence). This CDR3 has 14 residues. V shed 5 bases and J 7 bases; nucleotides not matched to a gene: 7. The CDR3 DNA follows: TGTGCCAGTAGTCGAGGGGGCAGAAGTGAAAAACTGTTTTTT. It yields the protein CASSRGGRSEKLFF.

This clone was seen more than once but under ten times. V and J are TRBV10-1 and TRBJ1-2; D call uncertain. This CDR3 is built from 13 residues. V shed 3 bases and J shed 5 bases, with 10 bases lying between them. Germline V gene sequence: CDR1 WNHNN, CDR2 SYGVQD (reference sequence). This CDR3 is CASSESLEYGYTF. The CDR3 DNA follows: TGCGCCAGCAGTGAATCCTTAGAGTATGGCTACACCTTC.

V and J are TRBV7-3 and TRBJ2-3; TRBD2 is a possible D gene (6 bases). Germline V gene data show CDR1 as SGHTA and CDR2 as FQGTGA. This CDR3 region has 14 residues. The germline V and J ends were trimmed by 3 bases and 2 bases, with 9 bases remaining between them. CDR3 protein: CASSLAGHTDTQYF. CDR3 sequence (DNA): TGTGCCAGCAGCTTGGCGGGGCACACAGATACGCAGTATTTT.

CDR3 protein: CASSPLPGHPQETQYF. The DNA for the CDR3 is TGTGCCAGCTCTCCTTTACCGGGACACCCACAAGAGACCCAGTACTTC. The chain joins TRBV18 to TRBJ2-5; the D gene is possibly TRBD1 (6 bases). The CDR3 loop spans 16 amino acids. V shed 6 bases and J shed 2 bases, with 19 bases lying between them. Germline V gene sequence: CDR1 KGHSH, CDR2 LQKENI.

The chain has TRBV27 and TRBJ1-2; D remains unclear. This CDR3 is 15 amino acids long. Trimming shortened V by 2 bases and J by 4 bases, and 14 bases separated the two germline ends. The germline V gene has CDR1 MNHEY and CDR2 SMNVEV (reference sequence). The CDR3 DNA sequence: TGTGCCAGCAGTTTACAGCCGCAGGCTGTCTATGGCTACACCTTC. It codes for CASSLQPQAVYGYTF.